Described below is a single T cell receptor (beta chain) sequence and its context. Its target is not known. CDR1 is SGHRS and CDR2 is YFSETQ in the germline V gene. Trimming shortened V by 0 bases and J by 6 bases, and 15 bases separated the two germline ends. CDR3 length: 15 amino acids. The repertoire was sequenced with immunoSEQ multiplex PCR; TCRdb's copy has only in-frame clones and lacks some. The table has about 99,000 clones, 75% to 95% seen once. This sample was included in a study of T cell responses to AZD1222 COVID-19 vaccine. Regarding the study as a whole: Scientists sampled the repertoires only once the peak T cell response had passed.

This chain uses TRBV5-1 with TRBJ2-5; tentative D call: TRBD2 (5 bases). Here the sequenced sample was peripheral blood, taken on day 0 of AZD1222 vaccination. The clonotype comes from an adult in good health. DNA of the CDR3: TGCGCCAGCAGCTTGGTTGGACTCCAAAGGCAGACCCAGTACTTC. Its translation is CASSLVGLQRQTQYF.